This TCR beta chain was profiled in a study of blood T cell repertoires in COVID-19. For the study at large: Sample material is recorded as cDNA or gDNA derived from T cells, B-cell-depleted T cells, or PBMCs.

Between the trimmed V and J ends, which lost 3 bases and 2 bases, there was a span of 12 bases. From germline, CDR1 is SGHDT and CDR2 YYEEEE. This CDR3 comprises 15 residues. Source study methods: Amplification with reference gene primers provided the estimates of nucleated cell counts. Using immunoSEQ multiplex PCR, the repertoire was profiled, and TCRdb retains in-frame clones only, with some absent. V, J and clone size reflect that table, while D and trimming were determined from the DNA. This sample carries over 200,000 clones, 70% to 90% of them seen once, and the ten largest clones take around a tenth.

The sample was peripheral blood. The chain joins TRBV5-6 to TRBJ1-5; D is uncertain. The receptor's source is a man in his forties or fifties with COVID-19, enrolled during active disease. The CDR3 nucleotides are TGTGCCAGCAGCTCCGAGGGCAGAGGCAATCAGCCCCAGCATTTT. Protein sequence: CASSSEGRGNQPQHF.